The clone carrying this TCR beta chain was found many times. Amplification yielded TCR beta CDR3 regions, with RNA transcripts as the source. The primer set for the first-round RT-PCR of the TCR CDR3 was HTBI. Using its own MiXCR run on the multiplex PCR reads, TCRdb lists one record per CDR3 protein. The data hold about 610,000 distinct CDR3 sequences, with roughly 14% observed a single time. The data are from a study of T cells in Graves' hyperthyroidism and ophthalmopathy. This CDR3 is built from 14 residues. The V end was cut by 5 bases, the J end by 3 bases, with 13 bases between. The sequencing sample was made of blood. The chain employs TRBV12-3 or TRBV12-4 and TRBJ1-2; a possible D gene is TRBD1 (6 bases). The sequence was obtained from a woman aged 40 to 50 with Graves' ophthalmopathy. The CDR3 nucleotides are TGTGCCAGCAGTGAGACAGGTCGGGACTATGGCTACACCTTC. This gives the protein CASSETGRDYGYTF.